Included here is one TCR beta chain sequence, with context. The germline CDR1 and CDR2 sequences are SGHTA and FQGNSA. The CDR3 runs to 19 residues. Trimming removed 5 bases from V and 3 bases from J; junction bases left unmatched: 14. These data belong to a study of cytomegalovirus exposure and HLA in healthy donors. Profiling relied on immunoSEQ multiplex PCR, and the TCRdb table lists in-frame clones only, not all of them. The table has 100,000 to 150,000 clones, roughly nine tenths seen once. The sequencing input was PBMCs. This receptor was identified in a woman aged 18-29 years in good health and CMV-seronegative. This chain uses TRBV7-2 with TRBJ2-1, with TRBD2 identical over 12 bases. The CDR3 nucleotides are TGTGCCAGCAGCCCAGGGACCCGACTAGCGGGAGCTCTCTACAATGAGCAGTTCTTC. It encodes CASSPGTRLAGALYNEQFF.